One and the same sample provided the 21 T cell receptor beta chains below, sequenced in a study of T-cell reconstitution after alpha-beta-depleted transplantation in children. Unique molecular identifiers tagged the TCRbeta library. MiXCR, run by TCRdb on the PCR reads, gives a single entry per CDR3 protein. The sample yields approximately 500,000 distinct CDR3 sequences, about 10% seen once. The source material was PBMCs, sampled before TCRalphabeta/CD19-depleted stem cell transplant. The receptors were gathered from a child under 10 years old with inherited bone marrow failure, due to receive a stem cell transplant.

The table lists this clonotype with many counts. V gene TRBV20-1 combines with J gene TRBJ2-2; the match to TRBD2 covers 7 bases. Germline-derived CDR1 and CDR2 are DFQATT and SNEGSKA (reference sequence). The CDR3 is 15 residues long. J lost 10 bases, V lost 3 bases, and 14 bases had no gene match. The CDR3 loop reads CSASAGVTGTAELFF. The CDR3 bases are TGCAGTGCTAGTGCGGGAGTAACGGGTACGGCGGAGCTGTTTTTT.

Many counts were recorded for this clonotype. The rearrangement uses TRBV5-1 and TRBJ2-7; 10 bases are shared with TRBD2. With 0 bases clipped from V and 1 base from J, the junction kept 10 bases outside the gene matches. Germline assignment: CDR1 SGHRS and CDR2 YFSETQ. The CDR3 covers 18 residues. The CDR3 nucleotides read TGCGCCAGCAGCTTGGGAACACACCTAGCGGGAGTTTCCTACGAGCAGTACTTC. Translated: CASSLGTHLAGVSYEQYF.

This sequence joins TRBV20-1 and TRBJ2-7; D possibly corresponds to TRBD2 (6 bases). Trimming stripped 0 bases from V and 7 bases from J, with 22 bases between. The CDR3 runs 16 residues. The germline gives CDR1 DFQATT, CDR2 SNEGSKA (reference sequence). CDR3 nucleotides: TGCAGTGCTAGAGATTGGGGCGGGGAAGGGGATTATGAGCAGTACTTC. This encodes CSARDWGGEGDYEQYF.

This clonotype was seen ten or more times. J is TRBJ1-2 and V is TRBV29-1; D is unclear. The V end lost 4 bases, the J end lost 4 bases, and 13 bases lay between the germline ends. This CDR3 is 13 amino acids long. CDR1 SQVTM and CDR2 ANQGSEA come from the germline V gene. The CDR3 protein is CSVVGIKGYGYTF. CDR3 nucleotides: TGCAGCGTTGTCGGAATCAAGGGCTATGGCTACACCTTC.

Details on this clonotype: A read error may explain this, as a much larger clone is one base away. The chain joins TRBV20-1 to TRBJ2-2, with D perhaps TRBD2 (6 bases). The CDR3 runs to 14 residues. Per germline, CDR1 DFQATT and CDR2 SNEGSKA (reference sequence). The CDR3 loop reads CSASGRLNTWELFF. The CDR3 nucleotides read TGCAGTGCTAGCGGGAGACTAAACACCTGGGAGCTGTTTTTT.

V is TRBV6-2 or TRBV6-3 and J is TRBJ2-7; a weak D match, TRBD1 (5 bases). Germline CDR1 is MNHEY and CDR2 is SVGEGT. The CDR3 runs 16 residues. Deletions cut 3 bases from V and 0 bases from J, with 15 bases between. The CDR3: CASSYFPYDSSYEQYF. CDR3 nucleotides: TGTGCCAGCAGTTATTTCCCCTATGACAGCTCCTACGAGCAGTACTTC.

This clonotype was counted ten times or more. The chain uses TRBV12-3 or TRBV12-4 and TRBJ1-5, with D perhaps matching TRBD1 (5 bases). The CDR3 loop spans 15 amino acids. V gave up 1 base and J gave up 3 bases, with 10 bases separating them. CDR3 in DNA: TGTGCCAGCAGTTTAGGATCAGGGCTCAATCAGCCCCAGCATTTT. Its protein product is CASSLGSGLNQPQHF.

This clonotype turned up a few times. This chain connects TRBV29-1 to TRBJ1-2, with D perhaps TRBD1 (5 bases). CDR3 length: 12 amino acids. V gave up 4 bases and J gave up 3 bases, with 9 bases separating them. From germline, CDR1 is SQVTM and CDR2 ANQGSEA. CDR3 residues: CSVGDGDYGYTF. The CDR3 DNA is TGCAGCGTTGGGGACGGAGACTATGGCTACACCTTC.

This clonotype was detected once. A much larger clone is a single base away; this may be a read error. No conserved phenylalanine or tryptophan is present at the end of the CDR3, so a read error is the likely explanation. CDR3 sequence (DNA): TGCAGCGTTATCCGGACTAGCGGACCCTACAATGAGCAGTTCTCC. As protein: CSVIRTSGPYNEQFS. The genes are TRBV29-1 and TRBJ2-1; 10 bases line up with TRBD2. The CDR3 is 15 residues long. Trimming removed 5 bases from V and 2 bases from J; junction bases left unmatched: 6. Germline CDR1 and CDR2: SQVTM and ANQGSEA.

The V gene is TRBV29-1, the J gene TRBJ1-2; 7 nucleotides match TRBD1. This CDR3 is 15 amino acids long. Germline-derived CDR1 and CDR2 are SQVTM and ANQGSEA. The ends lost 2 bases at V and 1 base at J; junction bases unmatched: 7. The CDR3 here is CSVERPGDSNYGYTF. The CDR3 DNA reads TGCAGCGTTGAACGCCCCGGGGACAGTAACTATGGCTACACCTTC.

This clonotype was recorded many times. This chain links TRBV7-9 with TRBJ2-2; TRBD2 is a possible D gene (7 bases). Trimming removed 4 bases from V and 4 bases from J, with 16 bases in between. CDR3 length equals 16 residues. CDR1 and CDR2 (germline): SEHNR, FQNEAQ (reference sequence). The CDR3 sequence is CASSSGGALVTGELFF. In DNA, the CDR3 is TGTGCCAGCAGCTCTGGGGGGGCCCTGGTCACCGGGGAGCTGTTTTTT.

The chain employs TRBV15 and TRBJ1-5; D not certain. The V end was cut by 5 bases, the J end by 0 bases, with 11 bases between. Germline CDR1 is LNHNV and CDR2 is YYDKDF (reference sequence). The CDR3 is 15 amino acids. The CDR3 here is CATSVGDNSNQPQHF. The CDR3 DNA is TGTGCCACCAGCGTAGGTGATAATAGCAATCAGCCCCAGCATTTT. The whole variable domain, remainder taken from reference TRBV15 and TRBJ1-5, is DAMVIQNPRYQVTQFGKPVTLSCSQTLNHNVMYWYQQKSSQAPKLLFHYYDKDFNNEADTPDNFQSRRPNTSFCFLDIRSPGLGDTAMYLCATSVGDNSNQPQHFGDGTRLSIL.

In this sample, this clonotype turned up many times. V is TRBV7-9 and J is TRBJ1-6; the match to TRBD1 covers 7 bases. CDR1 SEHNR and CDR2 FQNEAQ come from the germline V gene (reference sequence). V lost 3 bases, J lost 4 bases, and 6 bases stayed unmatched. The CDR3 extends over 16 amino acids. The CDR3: CASSFDNRGYNSPLHF. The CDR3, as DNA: TGTGCCAGCAGCTTTGACAACAGGGGATATAATTCACCCCTCCACTTT.

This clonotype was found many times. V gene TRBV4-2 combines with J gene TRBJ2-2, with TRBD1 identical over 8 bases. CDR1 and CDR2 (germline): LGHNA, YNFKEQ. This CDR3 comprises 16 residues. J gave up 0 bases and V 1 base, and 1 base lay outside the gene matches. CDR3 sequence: CASSQGQGSNTGELFF. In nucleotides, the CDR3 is TGTGCCAGCAGCCAAGGACAGGGGTCGAACACCGGGGAGCTGTTTTTT.

In DNA form, the CDR3 reads TGTGCCAGCAGCCCAACGGTATCACCCCTCCACTTT. Amino acid sequence: CASSPTVSPLHF. The chain has TRBV11-2 and TRBJ1-6; D not resolved. CDR3 size: 12 residues. The germline CDR1 and CDR2 sequences are SGHAT and FQNNGV. The V end was cut by 5 bases, the J end by 10 bases, with 9 bases between.

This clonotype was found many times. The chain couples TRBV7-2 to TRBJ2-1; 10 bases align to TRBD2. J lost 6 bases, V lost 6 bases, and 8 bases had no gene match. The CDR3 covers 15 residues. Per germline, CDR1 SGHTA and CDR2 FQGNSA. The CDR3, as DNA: TGTGCCAGCAGTTCCCTAGCGGGAGTTGGCAATGAGCAGTTCTTC. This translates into CASSSLAGVGNEQFF.

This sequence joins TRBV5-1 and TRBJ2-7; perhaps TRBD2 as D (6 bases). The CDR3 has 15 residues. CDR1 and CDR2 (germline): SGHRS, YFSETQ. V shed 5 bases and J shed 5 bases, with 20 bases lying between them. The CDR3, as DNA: TGCGCCAGCAGACTCCAACCCGGGAGTCTTGACGAGCAGTACTTC. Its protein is CASRLQPGSLDEQYF.

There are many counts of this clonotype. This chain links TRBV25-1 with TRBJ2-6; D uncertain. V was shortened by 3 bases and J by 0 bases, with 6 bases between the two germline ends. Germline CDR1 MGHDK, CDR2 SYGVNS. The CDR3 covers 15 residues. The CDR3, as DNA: TGTGCCAGCAGTGATCCGGCCTCTGGGGCCAACGTCCTGACTTTC. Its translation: CASSDPASGANVLTF.

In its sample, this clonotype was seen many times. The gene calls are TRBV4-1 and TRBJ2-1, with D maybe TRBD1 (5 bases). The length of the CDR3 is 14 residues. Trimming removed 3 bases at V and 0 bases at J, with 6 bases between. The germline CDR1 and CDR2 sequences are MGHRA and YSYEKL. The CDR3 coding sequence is TGCGCCAGCAGCCAGGGGCACTCCTACAATGAGCAGTTCTTC. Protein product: CASSQGHSYNEQFF.

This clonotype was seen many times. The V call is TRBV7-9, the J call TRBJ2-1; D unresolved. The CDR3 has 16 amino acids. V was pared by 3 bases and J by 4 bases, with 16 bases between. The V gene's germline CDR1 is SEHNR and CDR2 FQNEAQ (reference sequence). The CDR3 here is CASSFGLDNPYNEQFF. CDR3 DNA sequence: TGTGCCAGCAGCTTCGGGCTGGATAACCCTTACAATGAGCAGTTCTTC.

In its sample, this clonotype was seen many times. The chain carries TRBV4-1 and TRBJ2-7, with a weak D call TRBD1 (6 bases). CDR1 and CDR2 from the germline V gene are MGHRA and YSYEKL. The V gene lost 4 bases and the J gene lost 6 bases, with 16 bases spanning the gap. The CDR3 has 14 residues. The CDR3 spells CASSLPSGVGEQYF. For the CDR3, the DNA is TGCGCCAGCAGCCTTCCGTCAGGGGTTGGCGAGCAGTACTTC.